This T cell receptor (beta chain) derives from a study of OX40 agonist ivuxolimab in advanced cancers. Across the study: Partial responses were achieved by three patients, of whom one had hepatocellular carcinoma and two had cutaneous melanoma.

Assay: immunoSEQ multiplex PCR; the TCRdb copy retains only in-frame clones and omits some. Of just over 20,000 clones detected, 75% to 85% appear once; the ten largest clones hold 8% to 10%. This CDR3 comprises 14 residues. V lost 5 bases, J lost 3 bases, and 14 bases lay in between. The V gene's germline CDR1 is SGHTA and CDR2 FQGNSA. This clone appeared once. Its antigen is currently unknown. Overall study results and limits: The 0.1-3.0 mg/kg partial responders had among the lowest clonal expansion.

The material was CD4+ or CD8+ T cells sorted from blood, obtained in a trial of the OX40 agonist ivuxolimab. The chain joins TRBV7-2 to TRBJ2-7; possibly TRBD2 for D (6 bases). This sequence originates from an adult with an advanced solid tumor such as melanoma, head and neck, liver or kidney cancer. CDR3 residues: CASSPGGRYYEQYF. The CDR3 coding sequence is TGTGCCAGCAGCCCCGGAGGGAGGTACTACGAGCAGTACTTC. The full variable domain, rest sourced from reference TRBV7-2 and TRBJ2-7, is GAGVSQSPSNKVTEKGKDVELRCDPISGHTALYWYRQSLGQGLEFLIYFQGNSAPDKSGLPSDRFSAERTGGSVSTLTIQRTQQEDSAVYLCASSPGGRYYEQYFGPGTRLTVT.